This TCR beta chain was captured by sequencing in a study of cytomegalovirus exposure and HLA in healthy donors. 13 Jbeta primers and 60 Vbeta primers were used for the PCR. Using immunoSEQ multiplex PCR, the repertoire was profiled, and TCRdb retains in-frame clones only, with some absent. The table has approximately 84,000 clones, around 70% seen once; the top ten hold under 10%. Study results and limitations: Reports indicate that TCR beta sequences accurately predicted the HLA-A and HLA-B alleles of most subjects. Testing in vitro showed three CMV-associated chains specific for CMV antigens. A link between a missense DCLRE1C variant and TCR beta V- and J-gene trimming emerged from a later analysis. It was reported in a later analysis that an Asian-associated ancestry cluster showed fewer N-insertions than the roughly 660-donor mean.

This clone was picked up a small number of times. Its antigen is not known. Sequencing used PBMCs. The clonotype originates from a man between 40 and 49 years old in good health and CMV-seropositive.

The CDR3 bases are TGTGCCAGCAGCCTGACAGGTGCGGGCCCCTACGAGCAGTACTTC. Amino acids: CASSLTGAGPYEQYF. This rearrangement joins TRBV28 to TRBJ2-7; the D gene is possibly TRBD1 (6 bases). The CDR3 sequence is 15 residues long. With 6 bases removed from V and 2 bases from J, the gap between germline ends came to 17 bases. Germline-derived CDR1 and CDR2 are MDHEN and SYDVKM.